This TCR beta chain came from a study of blood T cell repertoires in COVID-19. Study-level information: There were acute and convalescent COVID-19 samples, and they came from the United States, Italy and Spain. PBMCs, B-cell-depleted T cells, or T cells provided the cDNA or gDNA that made up the material.

Per the original methods: Amplified reference gene primers provided the basis for estimating nucleated cell counts. Measured with immunoSEQ multiplex PCR; TCRdb has only the in-frame clones, and not every one. From that table come the V and J calls and clone size; the DNA was used to work out D and trimming. The sample holds 130,000 or so clones, around 84% seen once. The sequence derives from a man aged 25 to 45 with COVID-19, enrolled during active disease. Sequenced material: peripheral blood.

CDR3 in amino acids: CASSPGLHSYEQYF. For the CDR3, the DNA is TGTGCCAGCAGCCCAGGACTGCACTCCTACGAGCAGTACTTC. The chain carries TRBV7-9 and TRBJ2-7; D is perhaps TRBD2 (5 bases). CDR3 length equals 14 residues. The V gene lost 5 bases and the J gene lost 0 bases, with 11 bases spanning the gap. Germline V lookup: CDR1 SEHNR, CDR2 FQNEAQ (reference sequence).